The entry below gives a single T cell receptor beta chain sequence along with its context. The data were obtained in a study of regulatory T cells in long-lasting Graves disease. The authors built TCR beta libraries using iRepertoire HTBI primers and Arm-PCR of CDR3 regions. TCRdb reprocessed the multiplex PCR reads with MiXCR, giving one entry per CDR3 protein. The sample lists 300,000 to 350,000 distinct CDR3 sequences; around 19% were seen once. Germline assignment: CDR1 MNHEY and CDR2 SVGEGT. V gave up 2 bases and J gave up 4 bases, with 12 bases separating them. The CDR3 has 14 residues. As for time point: persistent/refractory GD, antithyroid drugs over 5 years with positive TRAb. The TCR library was made from RNA extracted from PBMCs. The guidelines of the American Thyroid Association were the basis for diagnosing Graves' disease.

The sample consisted of peripheral blood mononuclear cells (PBMCs), taken when the disease was refractory, from a patient treated with antithyroid drugs. The TCR comes from a female donor with Graves disease. The rearrangement uses TRBV6-2 or TRBV6-3 and TRBJ2-7, with D possibly TRBD2 on 5 matching bases. CDR3 sequence reads: CASSYVRLQYEQYF. Written as DNA, the CDR3 is TGTGCCAGCAGTTACGTAAGACTACAATACGAGCAGTACTTC.